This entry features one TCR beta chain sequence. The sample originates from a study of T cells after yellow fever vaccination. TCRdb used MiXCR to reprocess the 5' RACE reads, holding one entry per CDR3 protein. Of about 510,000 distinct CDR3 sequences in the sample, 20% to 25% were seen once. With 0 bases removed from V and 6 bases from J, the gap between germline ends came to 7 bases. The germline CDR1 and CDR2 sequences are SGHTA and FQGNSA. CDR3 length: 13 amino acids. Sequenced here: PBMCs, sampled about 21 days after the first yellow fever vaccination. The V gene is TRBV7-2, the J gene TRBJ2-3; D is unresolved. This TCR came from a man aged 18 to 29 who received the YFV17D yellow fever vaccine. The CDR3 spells CTSSLALGDTQYF. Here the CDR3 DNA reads TGTACCAGCAGCTTAGCTCTAGGGGATACGCAGTATTTT.